The clone carrying this T cell receptor beta chain showed up just a few times. The V end lost 0 bases, the J end lost 1 base, and 8 bases lay between the germline ends. The CDR3 runs 14 residues. The germline V gene encodes CDR1 SGHDT and CDR2 YYEEEE. This sample is part of a study of control samples from healthy donors and cancer patients. TCRdb keeps only in-frame clones here, not all; method: immunoSEQ multiplex PCR. The repertoire holds about 120,000 clones, 89% seen once, with roughly 40% in the top ten. The sequenced sample was blood. The TCR originated in a man aged 50-60 years in good health. The rearrangement uses TRBV5-6 and TRBJ2-7; TRBD2 is a possible D gene (5 bases). CDR3 DNA: TGTGCCAGCAGCTTGGGAGGGCCGTCCTACGAGCAGTACTTC. Translating gives CASSLGGPSYEQYF.